This T cell receptor beta chain was recorded in a study of persistence of HIV-infected CD4 T cells. General study findings and limits: Proviral oligoclonality tracked with TCR oligoclonality within the same sorted cells.

This clone was observed once. Its target is unknown. Cells were stimulated with overlapping HIV-1 Gag 15-mer peptides. CD40L/CD69 double-negative CD45RO-high memory CD4+ T cells were collected. Inclusion required CMV-positive serology and CD4+ counts above 400 cells/uL. CD8+ T cells were removed from PBMCs prior to stimulation. V lost 1 base, J lost 5 bases, and 8 bases lay in between. There are 13 residues in the CDR3. Germline V gives CDR1 MNHNS, CDR2 SASEGT. Sequencing used immunoSEQ version 4 in survey mode. Libraries were prepared by immunoSEQ multiplex PCR; TCRdb keeps only in-frame clonotypes and omits some of them. The sample consists of about 40,000 clones, around three quarters of them appearing once.

The V gene is TRBV6-1, the J gene TRBJ1-1; no clear D. The clonotype originates from an adult man with HIV who was CMV-seropositive. Material: CD4+ T cells sorted from PBMCs after roughly 17-hour stimulation, obtained from a patient who received antiretroviral therapy. CDR3 coding DNA: TGTGCCAGCAGTGAAGTGAAAGTTACTGAAGCTTTCTTT. This codes for CASSEVKVTEAFF.